This TCR beta chain was observed in a study of OX40 agonist ivuxolimab in advanced cancers. Only in-frame clones appear in the TCRdb table, and some are missing; sequencing was by immunoSEQ multiplex PCR. The sample yields more than 45,000 clones, under 95% seen once. The sequence derives from an adult with an advanced solid tumor such as melanoma, head and neck, liver or kidney cancer. Material: CD4+ or CD8+ T cells sorted from blood, obtained in a trial of the OX40 agonist ivuxolimab.

In DNA, the CDR3 is TGTGCCAGCAGTACTAGTGGGCAGAATGAAAAACTGTTTTTT. Amino acids: CASSTSGQNEKLFF. This chain joins TRBV2 and TRBJ1-4; D ambiguous. The CDR3 runs to 14 residues. V was shortened by 5 bases and J by 5 bases, with 12 bases between the two germline ends. Looked up from germline, CDR1 is SNHLY and CDR2 is FYNNEI. The variable domain in full, with the rest retrieved from reference TRBV2 and TRBJ1-4, is EPEVTQTPSHQVTQMGQEVILRCVPISNHLYFYWYRQILGQKVEFLVSFYNNEISEKSEIFDDQFSVERPDGSNFTLKIRSTKLEDSAMYFCASSTSGQNEKLFFGSGTQLSVL.